These 14 T cell receptor beta chains came from one sample sequenced in a study of human T cells and chemical hapten exposure. MiXCR was run by TCRdb on the RACE reads, yielding one entry per CDR3 protein. The sample comprises 50,000 to 65,000 distinct CDR3 sequences, approximately 10% of which are singletons, and approximately 3.9% rests with the top ten. Described time point: pre-sensitization, week 0. Treatment reported: therapeutic diphenylcyclopropenone sensitization with weekly scalp DPC. This specimen was whole blood, taken in connection with sensitization to the hapten diphenylcyclopropenone (DPC). The receptor source for this set is a woman in her thirties or forties with alopecia areata. Some clones in this sample may be carry-over from other donors' samples.

This clonotype appeared a few times. The CDR3 coding sequence is TGCGCCAGCAGCTCGAATACAGCATTGAACACTGAAGCTTTCTTT. Amino acid sequence: CASSSNTALNTEAFF. The chain recombines TRBV5-1 with TRBJ1-1; D remains ambiguous. Looked up from germline, CDR1 is SGHRS and CDR2 is YFSETQ. Trimming cost V 3 bases and J 0 bases, with 12 bases left between them. CDR3 size: 15 residues.

This clonotype was seen ten or more times. The chain combines TRBV11-2 with TRBJ2-5; perhaps TRBD2 as D (6 bases). Trimming cost V 7 bases and J 10 bases, with 16 bases left between them. The CDR3 is 12 residues long. Germline-derived CDR1 and CDR2 are SGHAT and FQNNGV. DNA for the CDR3: TGTGCCAGCACCGAACCCAGCGGGCGCCAGTACTTC. As protein: CASTEPSGRQYF.

This chain links TRBV18 with TRBJ2-7; TRBD2 agrees at 13 bases. CDR3 length equals 18 residues. V shed 2 bases and J 6 bases; nucleotides not matched to a gene: 13. Germline values: CDR1 KGHSH, CDR2 LQKENI. The CDR3 DNA follows: TGTGCCAGCTCACCAAGCACTAGCGGGAGGGAAGTTACCTCCGAGCAGTACTTC. Protein product: CASSPSTSGREVTSEQYF.

This clonotype was detected ten times or more. The chain joins TRBV18 to TRBJ2-7, with 9 bases aligning to TRBD1. Germline CDR1 and CDR2: KGHSH and LQKENI. The CDR3 spans 15 residues. V was clipped by 3 bases and J by 4 bases; unmatched bases: 7. CDR3 amino acids: CASSPDRGRVYEQYF. Written as DNA, the CDR3 is TGTGCCAGCTCACCGGACAGGGGAAGGGTATACGAGCAGTACTTC.

This clonotype was seen a handful of times. This chain joins TRBV7-6 and TRBJ1-1; D gene ambiguous. This CDR3 has 16 amino acids. Looked up from germline, CDR1 is SGHVS and CDR2 is FNYEAQ. Trimming stripped 3 bases from V and 0 bases from J, with 14 bases between. The CDR3 sequence is CASSFGFEHLNTEAFF. DNA for the CDR3: TGTGCCAGCAGCTTTGGGTTTGAACACCTGAACACTGAAGCTTTCTTT.

This clonotype was seen ten or more times. The V gene is TRBV7-2, the J gene TRBJ2-7, with a possible D match to TRBD2 (6 bases). V lost 4 bases and J 6 bases, leaving 22 bases between the germline ends. This CDR3 spans 16 amino acids. CDR1 SGHTA and CDR2 FQGNSA come from the germline V gene. In DNA form, the CDR3 reads TGTGCCAGCAGCTCTGTATTAGCGCGGGGTACAATCGAGCAGTACTTC. This gives the protein CASSSVLARGTIEQYF. The entire variable domain, with the rest obtained from reference TRBV7-2 and TRBJ2-7, is as follows: GAGVSQSPSNKVTEKGKDVELRCDPISGHTALYWYRQSLGQGLEFLIYFQGNSAPDKSGLPSDRFSAERTGGSVSTLTIQRTQQEDSAVYLCASSSVLARGTIEQYFGPGTRLTVT.

In this sample, this clonotype turned up a few times. The chain has TRBV19 and TRBJ2-2, with unresolved D. CDR1 is LNHDA and CDR2 is SQIVND in the germline V gene (reference sequence). The CDR3 is made up of 13 amino acids. V lost 4 bases and J 1 base, leaving 4 bases between the germline ends. The DNA of the CDR3 is TGTGCCAGTAGTACGGAGAACACCGGGGAGCTGTTTTTT. Its translation: CASSTENTGELFF. The complete variable domain, with remaining parts taken from reference TRBV19 and TRBJ2-2, reads DGGITQSPKYLFRKEGQNVTLSCEQNLNHDAMYWYRQDPGQGLRLIYYSQIVNDFQKGDIAEGYSVSREKKESFPLTVTSAQKNPTAFYLCASSTENTGELFFGEGSRLTVL.

The sample holds many counts of this clonotype. The chain combines TRBV4-3 with TRBJ2-2; D not resolved. V was clipped by 0 bases and J by 6 bases, with 11 bases between them. The CDR3 sequence is 15 residues long. Germline V gene data show CDR1 as LGHNA and CDR2 as YSLEER. The CDR3 loop reads CASSQDYSIPGELFF. The CDR3 DNA is TGCGCCAGCAGCCAAGATTACTCTATCCCCGGGGAGCTGTTTTTT.

In nucleotides, the CDR3 is TGCAGCGTTGGAGGGCCCAACAGGGGACCCACAGATACGCAGTATTTT. This codes for CSVGGPNRGPTDTQYF. V is TRBV29-1 and J is TRBJ2-3; 7 bases map to TRBD1. Losses at the gene ends were 4 bases for V and 2 bases for J; bases not matched to a gene: 12. This CDR3 is built from 16 residues. Germline V gene data show CDR1 as SQVTM and CDR2 as ANQGSEA.

The table lists this clonotype with a few counts. The rearrangement uses TRBV12-3 or TRBV12-4 and TRBJ2-2; perhaps TRBD1 as D (5 bases). The CDR3 runs 14 residues. V lost 3 bases to trimming and J lost 1 base, with 6 bases between them. CDR3 region: CASSFTGNTGELFF. The CDR3 nucleotides read TGTGCCAGCAGTTTTACAGGGAACACCGGGGAGCTGTTTTTT.

This clonotype was observed at least ten times. The gene calls are TRBV19 and TRBJ2-1; D remains unclear. Looked up from germline, CDR1 is LNHDA and CDR2 is SQIVND (reference sequence). The germline V and J ends were trimmed by 3 bases and 7 bases, with 13 bases remaining between them. This CDR3 spans 14 amino acids. CDR3 in DNA: TGTGCCAGTAGTATTGGGTCTCTATGGAATGAGCAGTTCTTC. Translation gives CASSIGSLWNEQFF.

The chain combines TRBV18 with TRBJ2-1, with D maybe TRBD2 (6 bases). CDR1 and CDR2 (germline): KGHSH, LQKENI. The CDR3 runs 19 residues. The germline V and J ends were trimmed by 0 bases and 0 bases, with 18 bases remaining between them. CDR3 in amino acids: CASSPPGQLAQSSYNEQFF. For the CDR3, the DNA is TGTGCCAGCTCACCACCGGGCCAACTAGCCCAAAGCTCCTACAATGAGCAGTTCTTC.

This clonotype was observed at least ten times. V is TRBV3-1 and J is TRBJ1-6; TRBD1 is a possible D gene (5 bases). In germline, CDR1 is LGHDT, CDR2 YNNKEL (reference sequence). V was cut by 4 bases and J by 9 bases, with 10 bases left in between. This CDR3 contains 13 residues. The CDR3 nucleotides read TGTGCCAGCAGCCTCGGTAGGGGTTCACCCCTCCACTTT. Its translation is CASSLGRGSPLHF. The whole variable domain, remainder taken from reference TRBV3-1 and TRBJ1-6, is DTAVSQTPKYLVTQMGNDKSIKCEQNLGHDTMYWYKQDSKKFLKIMFSYNNKELIINETVPNRFSPKSPDKAHLNLHINSLELGDSAVYFCASSLGRGSPLHFGNGTRLTVT.

This clonotype came up a few times. This chain links TRBV12-3 or TRBV12-4 with TRBJ1-2, with D unclear. The V gene lost 10 bases and the J gene lost 1 base, with 13 bases spanning the gap. This CDR3 has 13 amino acids. In DNA, the CDR3 is TGTGCCAATCGCCCGTACAGTAACTATGGCTACACCTTC. This sequence encodes CANRPYSNYGYTF.